Included here is one T cell receptor (beta chain) sequence, with context. TCRdb keeps only in-frame clones here, not all; method: immunoSEQ multiplex PCR. The table includes about 170,000 clones, about 90% detected once. Participant ages covered roughly 18 to 89 years across around 22 US areas. The record originates from a study of blood T cell repertoires in COVID-19. Trimming stripped 4 bases from V and 3 bases from J, with 12 bases between. Germline-derived CDR1 and CDR2 are SNHLY and FYNNEI. This CDR3 has 15 amino acids. The rearrangement links TRBV2 to TRBJ2-2, with D possibly TRBD1 on 6 matching bases. Material for sequencing was PBMCs or T cells enriched from blood (not recorded which). This clonotype originated in a woman between 45 and 60 years old who had recovered from COVID-19. The CDR3 region has the DNA TGTGCCAGCAGTGGACCGTACAGGGACACCGGGGAGCTGTTTTTT. It translates to CASSGPYRDTGELFF.